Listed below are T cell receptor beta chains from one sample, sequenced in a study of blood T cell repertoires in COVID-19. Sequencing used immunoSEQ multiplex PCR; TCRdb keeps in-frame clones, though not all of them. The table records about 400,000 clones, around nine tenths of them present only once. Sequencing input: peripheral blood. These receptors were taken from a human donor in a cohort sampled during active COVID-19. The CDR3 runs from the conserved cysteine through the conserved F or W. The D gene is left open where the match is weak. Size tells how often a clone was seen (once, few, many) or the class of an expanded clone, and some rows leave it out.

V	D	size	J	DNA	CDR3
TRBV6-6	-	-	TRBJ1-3	TGTGCCAGCAGTCCGAGACAGTTAGGGGTTTATTCTGGAAACACCATATATTTT	CASSPRQLGVYSGNTIYF
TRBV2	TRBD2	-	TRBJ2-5	TGTGCCAGCAGGGAAGGGACTAGCGGGACTACCCAGTACTTC	CASREGTSGTTQYF
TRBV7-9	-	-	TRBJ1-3	TGTGCCAGCAGCTTAGGGAGGGAACGTTTCTCTGGAAACACCATATATTTT	CASSLGRERFSGNTIYF
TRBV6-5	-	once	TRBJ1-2	TGTGCCAGCAGACCGGGGTCAGAAAACTATGGCTACACCTTC	CASRPGSENYGYTF
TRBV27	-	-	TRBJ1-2	TGTGCCAGCAGTTTATCAGGTCAGGGGCCCTATGGCTACACCTTC	CASSLSGQGPYGYTF
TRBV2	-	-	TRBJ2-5	TGTGCCAGCAGTGAAGTCGGCAGTCCTCGGGCCCAGTACTTC	CASSEVGSPRAQYF
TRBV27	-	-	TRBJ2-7	TGTGCCAGCAGTCTCACCTACTTACCAGGCTCCTACGAGCAGTACTTC	CASSLTYLPGSYEQYF
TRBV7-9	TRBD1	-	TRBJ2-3	TGTGCCAGCAGCCAGGGACAGCAAATTACAGATACGCAGTATTTT	CASSQGQQITDTQYF
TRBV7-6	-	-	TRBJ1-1	TGTGCCAGCAGCTTAGTGGGGGGAAGCGCTGAAGCTTTCTTT	CASSLVGGSAEAFF
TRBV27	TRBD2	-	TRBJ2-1	TGTGCCAGCAGTTTAATGGGGGGTGGGGCTAGCGGATTCAATGAGCAGTTCTTC	CASSLMGGGASGFNEQFF
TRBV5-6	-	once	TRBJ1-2	TGTGCCAGCAGCTCGGGGGGGGCCTATGGCTACACCTTC	CASSSGGAYGYTF
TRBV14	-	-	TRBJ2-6	TGTGCCAGCAGCCAAGATTTGCGCACCTTCTCTGGGGCCAACGTCCTGACTTTC	CASSQDLRTFSGANVLTF
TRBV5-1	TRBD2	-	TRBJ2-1	TGCGCCAGTCGTTCCTGGGCGGGAGTCGATGAGCAGTTCTTC	CASRSWAGVDEQFF
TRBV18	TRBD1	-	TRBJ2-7	TGTGCCAGCTCACCCCAGGGGGCGGGCTACGAGCAGTACTTC	CASSPQGAGYEQYF
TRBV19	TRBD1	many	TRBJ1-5	TGTGCCAGTAGCCCAAAAGGGGACAGGGTAACCCCTTATAGCAATCAGCCCCAGCATTTT	CASSPKGDRVTPYSNQPQHF
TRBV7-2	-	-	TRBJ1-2	TGTGCCAGCAGCCAGACTAGTGGACCAGGGCTAGGCTACACCTTC	CASSQTSGPGLGYTF
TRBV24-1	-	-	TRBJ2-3	TGTGCCACCAGTGACAAATTAGGGGGGGATACAGATACGCAGTATTTT	CATSDKLGGDTDTQYF
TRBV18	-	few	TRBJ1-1	TGTGCCAGCTCACCCTCAGGGAGGGACACTGAAGCTTTCTTT	CASSPSGRDTEAFF